Detailed here is one T cell receptor beta chain. V gave up 0 bases and J gave up 1 base, with 14 bases separating them. The CDR3 length is 18 residues. Germline V CDR1 and CDR2: SGHRS, YFSETQ. These data originate in a study of blood T cell repertoires in COVID-19. Study background: The cDNA or gDNA used as material had been derived from T cells, B-cell-depleted T cells, or PBMCs.

Per the authors' pipeline: Reference gene primer amplification yielded estimated nucleated cell counts. Profiling relied on immunoSEQ multiplex PCR, and the TCRdb table lists in-frame clones only, not all of them. That table furnishes V, J and clone size, whereas the DNA furnished D and trimming. The top ten clones hold roughly 40% of a sample with about 64,000 clones, 88% of them seen once. This clonotype was sampled from a woman aged 60-75 years with COVID-19, enrolled during active disease. The V gene is TRBV5-1, the J gene TRBJ2-6; possibly TRBD2 for D (6 bases). Material for sequencing was peripheral blood. The CDR3 coding sequence is TGCGCCAGCAGCTTGGAGGGGACTCGTTGGTCTGGGGCCAACGTCCTGACTTTC. The encoded protein is CASSLEGTRWSGANVLTF.